Presented here are 19 T cell receptor beta chains from one specimen sequenced in a study of shared clonotypes between healthy human individuals. TCRdb's copy holds only in-frame clones and misses some; the assay was immunoSEQ multiplex PCR. The sample carries more than 2 million clones, 95% recorded once. Sample: naive CD4+ T cells sorted from blood. This sample's subset: CD45RA+ positively selected. All receptors come from a man between 18 and 35 years old in good health.

V is TRBV10-3 and J is TRBJ1-6; D unclear. Deletions cut 5 bases from V and 2 bases from J, with 10 bases between. There are 15 residues in the CDR3. CDR1 is ENHRY, CDR2 SYGVKD, per germline. The CDR3 DNA follows: TGTGCCATCAGTTCCGGTGGCCCCTATAATTCACCCCTCCACTTT. Residues: CAISSGGPYNSPLHF.

The chain links TRBV28 to TRBJ1-2; possible D gene TRBD1, 5 bases. Germline V gene data show CDR1 as MDHEN and CDR2 as SYDVKM. V lost 5 bases and J 3 bases, leaving 16 bases between the germline ends. This CDR3 is built from 15 residues. The CDR3, as DNA: TGTGCCAGCAGTGCCCCGAGGGACGCGGACTATGGCTACACCTTC. Protein: CASSAPRDADYGYTF.

Comments on this clone: The sample contains more than one DNA sequence encoding this CDR3. V and J are TRBV7-2 and TRBJ1-2; no reliable D call. Germline-derived CDR1 and CDR2 are SGHTA and FQGNSA. The V gene lost 0 bases and the J gene lost 7 bases, with 3 bases spanning the gap. The CDR3 is made up of 11 amino acids. The CDR3 nucleotides are TGTGCCAGCAGCTTAGCAAGTGGCTACACCTTC. Amino acid sequence: CASSLASGYTF.

Regarding this clone: Other DNA sequences in this specimen translate into the identical CDR3. The chain combines TRBV5-1 with TRBJ2-7; maybe TRBD2 (5 bases). This CDR3 is built from 14 residues. V shed 0 bases and J shed 0 bases, with 7 bases lying between them. The germline V gene has CDR1 SGHRS and CDR2 YFSETQ. The CDR3 DNA reads as TGCGCCAGCAGCTTGGAGCGGTCCTCCTACGAGCAGTACTTC. It encodes CASSLERSSYEQYF. Full variable domain (rest looked up from reference TRBV5-1 and TRBJ2-7): KAGVTQTPRYLIKTRGQQVTLSCSPISGHRSVSWYQQTPGQGLQFLFEYFSETQRNKGNFPGRFSGRQFSNSRSEMNVSTLELGDSALYLCASSLERSSYEQYFGPGTRLTVT.

J is TRBJ2-2 and V is TRBV4-2, with 11 bases that match TRBD2. Germline CDR1 reads LGHNA; CDR2 reads YNFKEQ. Trimming cost V 1 base and J 5 bases; bases outside gene matches: 0. The CDR3 is made up of 15 amino acids. The DNA of the CDR3 is TGTGCCAGCAGCCAAGGACTAGCGGGGACCGGGGAGCTGTTTTTT. Its translation: CASSQGLAGTGELFF.

The chain links TRBV27 to TRBJ2-2; no clear D gene. Germline CDR1 is MNHEY and CDR2 is SMNVEV (reference sequence). The V and J ends lost 1 base and 5 bases respectively, with 11 bases between them. The CDR3 is 15 residues long. The CDR3 nucleotides read TGTGCCAGCAGTTTATTTAGGGTTGGGACCGGGGAGCTGTTTTTT. It translates to CASSLFRVGTGELFF.

The chain couples TRBV7-9 to TRBJ2-7, with D maybe TRBD1 (6 bases). Trimming removed 5 bases at V and 8 bases at J, with 13 bases between. The germline CDR1 and CDR2 sequences are SEHNR and FQNEAQ (reference sequence). This CDR3 comprises 12 residues. CDR3 amino acids: CASSPSGDQQYF. CDR3 in DNA: TGTGCCAGCAGCCCCTCAGGGGACCAGCAGTACTTC.

The chain carries TRBV9 and TRBJ2-3; D remains unclear. The CDR3 is made up of 17 amino acids. Between the trimmed V and J ends, which lost 3 bases and 1 base, there was a span of 18 bases. CDR1 is SGDLS and CDR2 is YYNGEE in the germline V gene. DNA for the CDR3: TGTGCCAGCAGCGACCAAGCAAGTGCCGCTGGCACAGATACGCAGTATTTT. The encoded protein is CASSDQASAAGTDTQYF.

This clone was seen a single time. V usage is TRBV5-1 and J usage is TRBJ2-3, with D possibly TRBD1 on 5 matching bases. Per the germline V gene, CDR1 is SGHRS and CDR2 is YFSETQ. The CDR3 has 15 residues. V lost 0 bases and J lost 4, with 12 bases in between. CDR3 nucleotide sequence: TGCGCCAGCAGCTTGGAAGCCAGGGTGGCAGATACGCAGTATTTT. It specifies CASSLEARVADTQYF.

This chain joins TRBV10-2 and TRBJ2-1; D gene ambiguous. The CDR3 is made up of 15 amino acids. V was pared by 2 bases and J by 6 bases, with 14 bases between. CDR1 and CDR2 from the germline V gene are WSHSY and SAAADI. CDR3 in DNA: TGCGCCAGCAGTGAGGAGGCGGAAAGAATCAATGAGCAGTTCTTC. Translated, it gives CASSEEAERINEQFF.

V and J are TRBV7-3 and TRBJ2-3; TRBD2 aligns across 8 bases. Trimming at V came to 5 bases and at J to 0 bases, leaving 13 bases not matched to a gene. Germline V gene lookup returns CDR1 SGHTA and CDR2 FQGTGA. This CDR3 region has 18 residues. The CDR3 is CASSPSWSGGPSTDTQYF. The CDR3, as DNA: TGTGCCAGCAGCCCGTCGTGGAGCGGGGGCCCTAGCACAGATACGCAGTATTTT.

The chain couples TRBV10-3 to TRBJ2-7, with D maybe TRBD1 (6 bases). Between the trimmed V and J ends, which lost 5 bases and 6 bases, there was a span of 20 bases. CDR1 ENHRY and CDR2 SYGVKD come from the germline V gene. The CDR3 covers 15 residues. The CDR3 spells CAISTTGSPAGEQYF. DNA of the CDR3: TGTGCCATCAGTACTACAGGGTCCCCGGCGGGCGAGCAGTACTTC.

The V gene is TRBV6-5, the J gene TRBJ2-7; 11 nucleotides agree with TRBD2. This CDR3 region has 16 residues. The germline CDR1 and CDR2 sequences are MNHEY and SVGAGI. V lost 4 bases, J lost 1 base, and 6 bases stayed unmatched. CDR3 residues: CASSSELAGVSYEQYF. The CDR3, as DNA: TGTGCCAGCAGTTCCGAACTAGCGGGAGTGTCCTACGAGCAGTACTTC.

The V gene is TRBV29-1, the J gene TRBJ1-2, with D possibly matching TRBD1 (5 bases). Germline V gives CDR1 SQVTM, CDR2 ANQGSEA. V was clipped by 6 bases and J by 7 bases, with 12 bases between them. This CDR3 contains 11 residues. In DNA, the CDR3 is TGCAGCGTCGAGGACATTTTTGGCTACACCTTC. This sequence encodes CSVEDIFGYTF. The variable domain in full, with the rest retrieved from reference TRBV29-1 and TRBJ1-2, is SAVISQKPSRDICQRGTSLTIQCQVDSQVTMMFWYRQQPGQSLTLIATANQGSEATYESGFVIDKFPISRPNLTFSTLTVSNMSPEDSSIYLCSVEDIFGYTFGSGTRLTVV.

The rearrangement joins TRBV9 to TRBJ2-1; perhaps D is TRBD1 or TRBD2 (5 bases each). The germline V gene encodes CDR1 SGDLS and CDR2 YYNGEE. The CDR3 covers 20 residues. The V end was cut by 0 bases, the J end by 4 bases, with 26 bases between. CDR3 amino acids: CASSVVGDYVSWGVYNEQFF. Here the CDR3 DNA reads TGTGCCAGCAGCGTAGTAGGCGACTATGTTTCATGGGGCGTTTACAATGAGCAGTTCTTC.

This chain joins TRBV6-6 and TRBJ1-6; 9 bases match TRBD1. Germline V gene sequence: CDR1 MNHNY, CDR2 SVGAGI (reference sequence). The CDR3 has 16 amino acids. The V segment lost 2 bases and the J segment 6 bases; nucleotides outside the gene matches: 5. CDR3 nucleotides: TGTGCCAGCAGTTACGGACAGGGGAGTGTTAATTCACCCCTCCACTTT. Translation: CASSYGQGSVNSPLHF.

This sequence joins TRBV7-2 and TRBJ2-7; D could derive from TRBD1 or TRBD2 (5 bases each). This CDR3 contains 15 residues. CDR1 and CDR2 from the germline V gene are SGHTA and FQGNSA. The V end was cut by 5 bases, the J end by 4 bases, with 18 bases between. CDR3 sequence (DNA): TGTGCCAGCAGCGCCAGTTGGGGACGGACTTACGAGCAGTACTTC. This encodes CASSASWGRTYEQYF.

V and J are TRBV14 and TRBJ1-2, with D tentatively TRBD1 (5 bases). Per germline, CDR1 SGHDN and CDR2 FVKESK. Trimming removed 3 bases at V and 4 bases at J, with 15 bases between. The CDR3 runs 15 residues. This CDR3 is CASSQAAGARYGYTF. The CDR3 DNA sequence: TGTGCCAGCAGCCAGGCTGCCGGGGCGCGCTATGGCTACACCTTC.

This chain connects TRBV19 to TRBJ2-7; TRBD2 might be the D (5 bases). V lost 5 bases and J 1 base, leaving 15 bases between the germline ends. The CDR3 is made up of 15 amino acids. Germline V lookup: CDR1 LNHDA, CDR2 SQIVND (reference sequence). CDR3 in amino acids: CASSASEGRSYEQYF. CDR3 bases: TGTGCCAGTAGTGCCTCAGAGGGTCGGTCCTACGAGCAGTACTTC.